These 5 T cell receptor beta chains originate from one sample sequenced in a study of regulatory T cells in long-lasting Graves disease. CDR3-region Arm-PCR and iRepertoire HTBI primers produced the TCR beta libraries. TCRdb recomputed calls from the multiplex PCR reads with MiXCR, one row per CDR3 protein. This sample has 300,000 to 400,000 distinct CDR3 sequences, with 20% found just once. Time point noted: persistent/refractory GD, antithyroid drugs over 5 years with positive TRAb. Extracted RNA from PBMCs served as the source of the TCR library. This specimen consisted of peripheral blood mononuclear cells (PBMCs), obtained when the disease was refractory, from a patient treated with antithyroid drugs. These receptors came from a female donor with Graves disease.

On this clonotype: A read error may produce the germline difference seen at one junction end. The chain employs TRBV9 and TRBJ1-1; D remains ambiguous. Germline V gives CDR1 SGDLS, CDR2 YYNGEE. The CDR3 sequence is 13 residues long. This CDR3 is CASSVSVNTEALF. CDR3 sequence (DNA): TGTGCCAGCAGCGTATCCGTCAACACTGAAGCTCTCTTT.

There are many counts of this clonotype. V is TRBV29-1 and J is TRBJ2-5; the match to TRBD1 covers 7 bases. Germline assignment: CDR1 SQVTM and CDR2 ANQGSEA. This CDR3 is built from 14 residues. The V segment lost 4 bases and the J segment 4 bases; nucleotides outside the gene matches: 9. CDR3 sequence (DNA): TGCAGCGTTGCCTTGCTAGGGGGCACAGAGACCCAGTACTTC. It codes for CSVALLGGTETQYF. Based on the CDR3 plus reference TRBV29-1 and TRBJ2-5, the full variable domain is SAVISQKPSRDICQRGTSLTIQCQVDSQVTMMFWYRQQPGQSLTLIATANQGSEATYESGFVIDKFPISRPNLTFSTLTVSNMSPEDSSIYLCSVALLGGTETQYFGPGTRLLVL.

A few counts support this clonotype. V and J are TRBV7-2 and TRBJ1-2; no clear D gene. The germline gives CDR1 SGHTA, CDR2 FQGNSA. The length of the CDR3 is 13 residues. Between the trimmed V and J ends, which lost 1 base and 7 bases, there was a span of 10 bases. The CDR3: CASSLGRPRGYTF. The CDR3 DNA reads as TGTGCCAGCAGCTTAGGACGACCCCGTGGCTACACCTTC.

With regard to this clonotype: A much larger clone sits a single nucleotide away, making a read error possible. The chain joins TRBV11-2 to TRBJ2-7; the D gene could be TRBD1 or TRBD2 (5 bases each). CDR1 SGHAT and CDR2 FQNNGV come from the germline V gene. There are 14 residues in the CDR3. This CDR3 reads CASSLLNSGQERYF. The CDR3 DNA reads TGTGCCAGCAGCTTATTGAATTCGGGGCAAGAGCGGTACTTC.

CDR3 sequence reads: CASSEALRDRAASAPTSGANVLTF. The CDR3 DNA reads TGTGCCAGCAGTGAAGCGCTTCGGGACAGGGCTGCGTCGGCGCCCACTTCTGGGGCCAACGTCCTGACTTTC. This chain uses TRBV2 with TRBJ2-6, with 9 bases identical to TRBD1. After removal of 0 bases from V and 1 base from J, the junction contained 22 bases not matched to a gene. The CDR3 loop spans 24 amino acids. The germline V gene has CDR1 SNHLY and CDR2 FYNNEI.